This is a list of T cell receptor beta chains from one sample in a study of post-analysis software for immune sequencing data. Each CDR3 protein gets one entry after TCRdb re-called the PCR reads with MiXCR. The sample has hundreds of thousands of distinct CDR3 sequences; roughly 29% are singletons. Sequencing was carried out using blood. These receptor sequences come from a girl aged 10 to 17 with multiple sclerosis. Both conserved end residues are part of each CDR3. Fields, in order: J gene, D gene, V gene, clone size, CDR3 DNA, CDR3 protein. D genes are given only for firm matches. Some rows have no size entry. The others give once, few or many, or a class for an expanded clone.

J: TRBJ1-4
D: TRBD1
V: TRBV24-1
size: few
DNA: TGTGCCACCGGCGCCGGGACAGAAAATGAAAAACTGTTTTTT
CDR3: CATGAGTENEKLFF

J: TRBJ2-1
D: TRBD2
V: TRBV6-6
size: .
DNA: TGTGCCAGCAGTTACTCGATTGCGGGAGAAAATGAGCAGTTCTTC
CDR3: CASSYSIAGENEQFF

J: TRBJ1-2
D: .
V: TRBV12-3/TRBV12-4
size: .
DNA: TGTGCCAGCAGCCCCGGACGCGGCCGGTATGGCTACACCTTC
CDR3: CASSPGRGRYGYTF

J: TRBJ2-3
D: .
V: TRBV7-2
size: many
DNA: TGTGCCAGCAGCTTAGTTGGGGGGATAAATCCAGATACGCAGTATTTT
CDR3: CASSLVGGINPDTQYF

J: TRBJ1-1
D: TRBD1
V: TRBV10-3
size: .
DNA: TGTGCCATCAGTGAGTCCAGGGACAGGGGAACCACTGAAGCTTTCTTT
CDR3: CAISESRDRGTTEAFF

J: TRBJ2-1
D: .
V: TRBV10-3
size: .
DNA: TGTGCCATCAGTGCCCTGGGGTCCCCGGCCGGCAATGAGCAGTTCTTC
CDR3: CAISALGSPAGNEQFF

J: TRBJ2-3
D: TRBD2
V: TRBV10-3
size: .
DNA: TGTGCCATCAACAACCTAGCGGGGCGGTCCACAGATACGCAGTATTTT
CDR3: CAINNLAGRSTDTQYF

J: TRBJ2-4
D: .
V: TRBV11-2
size: .
DNA: TGTGCCAGCAGCTTAGTAGGGATCGGCATTCAGTACTTC
CDR3: CASSLVGIGIQYF

J: TRBJ2-7
D: TRBD2
V: TRBV20-1
size: .
DNA: TGCAGTGCTACCAGCGGGAGCTACAATGAGCAGTACTTC
CDR3: CSATSGSYNEQYF

J: TRBJ2-5
D: TRBD2
V: TRBV20-1
size: few
DNA: TGCAGTGCTACGGGAGGGCTCCTCTTAGAGACCCAGTACTTC
CDR3: CSATGGLLLETQYF

J: TRBJ2-1
D: TRBD1
V: TRBV20-1
size: few
DNA: TGCAGTGCTAGCTACCGACAGGGCTCGGGGCAGTTCTTC
CDR3: CSASYRQGSGQFF

J: TRBJ1-5
D: .
V: TRBV5-1
size: few
DNA: TGCGCCAGCAGCCCCGCAGGGAGTAGCAATCAGCCCCAGCATTTT
CDR3: CASSPAGSSNQPQHF

J: TRBJ2-5
D: TRBD1
V: TRBV20-1
size: .
DNA: TGCAGTACTACGTCGGACAGGGTAATGGATGCCTTCCCTCATGAGACCCAGTACTTC
CDR3: CSTTSDRVMDAFPHETQYF

J: TRBJ1-1
D: TRBD1
V: TRBV29-1
size: .
DNA: TGCAGCGTAGGACAGGTCACTGAAGCTTTCTTT
CDR3: CSVGQVTEAFF

J: TRBJ2-2
D: TRBD2
V: TRBV4-3
size: .
DNA: TGCGCCAGCAGCCAAGAAAGCGGGAGTTACACCGGGGAGCTGTTTTTT
CDR3: CASSQESGSYTGELFF

J: TRBJ2-5
D: TRBD1
V: TRBV29-1
size: few
DNA: TGCAGCGTGGGCGTAGGGACAGGGGGATTCGAGACCCAGTACTTC
CDR3: CSVGVGTGGFETQYF

J: TRBJ2-3
D: .
V: TRBV9
size: .
DNA: TGTGCCAGCAGCGTAAGGCTGAGCACAGATACGCAGTATTTT
CDR3: CASSVRLSTDTQYF

J: TRBJ2-3
D: TRBD2
V: TRBV4-3
size: few
DNA: TGCGCCAGCAGCCAAGATAGCCAGCGGGAGTTCCCAGATACGCAGTATTTT
CDR3: CASSQDSQREFPDTQYF

J: TRBJ2-7
D: .
V: TRBV27
size: once
DNA: TGTGCCAGCAGAGGGGGACACCTTAGCGAGCAGTACTTC
CDR3: CASRGGHLSEQYF

J: TRBJ2-7
D: .
V: TRBV7-2
size: .
DNA: TGTGCCAGCAGTCAAGGACGGGGAAGCCCCTACGAGCAGTACTTC
CDR3: CASSQGRGSPYEQYF

J: TRBJ1-2
D: TRBD1
V: TRBV28
size: few
DNA: TGTGCCAGCAGTTCTTGGGACAGGGATGGCTACACCTTC
CDR3: CASSSWDRDGYTF

J: TRBJ2-1
D: .
V: TRBV2
size: .
DNA: TGTGCCAGCAGTGAAGGGGTCCCTGAGCAGTTCTTC
CDR3: CASSEGVPEQFF

J: TRBJ1-2
D: .
V: TRBV6-6
size: few
DNA: TGTGCCAGCAACCCACTGAGGTCCACTGGAGGCTACACCTTC
CDR3: CASNPLRSTGGYTF

J: TRBJ2-3
D: .
V: TRBV4-3
size: .
DNA: TGCGCCAGCAGCCCCGGGGGCTCGGACACAGATACGCAGTATTTT
CDR3: CASSPGGSDTDTQYF

J: TRBJ2-1
D: .
V: TRBV29-1
size: few
DNA: TGCAGCGTTGCGGCGGACGGGAGCGACAAGGTCTATGAGCAGTTCTTC
CDR3: CSVAADGSDKVYEQFF